This entry describes one T cell receptor (beta chain). The antigen is undetermined. This sample is part of a study of vaccination and CD4 T cells after COVID-19. Study context: Six males and four females, two of them Hispanic, were enrolled as convalescents.

Treatment indicated: approximately 9-day PBMC culture with coronavirus spike peptide pools or control peptides (ViraFEST assay). Peptide-pool expansion of antigen-specific T cells preceded TCR sequencing in ViraFEST. The study sequenced cultured CD4+ T cell DNA using the Oncomine TCR Beta short-read assay. After culture, CD4+ T cells served as the source for genomic DNA extraction. TCRdb ran MiXCR on the PCR reads and lists one entry per CDR3 protein. The sample consists of more than 7,500 distinct CDR3 sequences, roughly 60% of them appearing once. V gave up 6 bases and J gave up 8 bases, with 13 bases separating them. Germline V gene data show CDR1 as MNHNS and CDR2 as SASEGT. The CDR3 is 13 residues long.

The clonotype was recovered from a human donor who had recovered from COVID-19. This chain connects TRBV6-1 to TRBJ1-4; D may be TRBD1 (6 bases). Material: CD4+ T cells from blood, cultured in vitro. The CDR3 region is CASRRGYGEKLFF. As DNA, the CDR3 is TGTGCCAGCAGGAGGGGGTATGGCGAAAAACTGTTTTTT.